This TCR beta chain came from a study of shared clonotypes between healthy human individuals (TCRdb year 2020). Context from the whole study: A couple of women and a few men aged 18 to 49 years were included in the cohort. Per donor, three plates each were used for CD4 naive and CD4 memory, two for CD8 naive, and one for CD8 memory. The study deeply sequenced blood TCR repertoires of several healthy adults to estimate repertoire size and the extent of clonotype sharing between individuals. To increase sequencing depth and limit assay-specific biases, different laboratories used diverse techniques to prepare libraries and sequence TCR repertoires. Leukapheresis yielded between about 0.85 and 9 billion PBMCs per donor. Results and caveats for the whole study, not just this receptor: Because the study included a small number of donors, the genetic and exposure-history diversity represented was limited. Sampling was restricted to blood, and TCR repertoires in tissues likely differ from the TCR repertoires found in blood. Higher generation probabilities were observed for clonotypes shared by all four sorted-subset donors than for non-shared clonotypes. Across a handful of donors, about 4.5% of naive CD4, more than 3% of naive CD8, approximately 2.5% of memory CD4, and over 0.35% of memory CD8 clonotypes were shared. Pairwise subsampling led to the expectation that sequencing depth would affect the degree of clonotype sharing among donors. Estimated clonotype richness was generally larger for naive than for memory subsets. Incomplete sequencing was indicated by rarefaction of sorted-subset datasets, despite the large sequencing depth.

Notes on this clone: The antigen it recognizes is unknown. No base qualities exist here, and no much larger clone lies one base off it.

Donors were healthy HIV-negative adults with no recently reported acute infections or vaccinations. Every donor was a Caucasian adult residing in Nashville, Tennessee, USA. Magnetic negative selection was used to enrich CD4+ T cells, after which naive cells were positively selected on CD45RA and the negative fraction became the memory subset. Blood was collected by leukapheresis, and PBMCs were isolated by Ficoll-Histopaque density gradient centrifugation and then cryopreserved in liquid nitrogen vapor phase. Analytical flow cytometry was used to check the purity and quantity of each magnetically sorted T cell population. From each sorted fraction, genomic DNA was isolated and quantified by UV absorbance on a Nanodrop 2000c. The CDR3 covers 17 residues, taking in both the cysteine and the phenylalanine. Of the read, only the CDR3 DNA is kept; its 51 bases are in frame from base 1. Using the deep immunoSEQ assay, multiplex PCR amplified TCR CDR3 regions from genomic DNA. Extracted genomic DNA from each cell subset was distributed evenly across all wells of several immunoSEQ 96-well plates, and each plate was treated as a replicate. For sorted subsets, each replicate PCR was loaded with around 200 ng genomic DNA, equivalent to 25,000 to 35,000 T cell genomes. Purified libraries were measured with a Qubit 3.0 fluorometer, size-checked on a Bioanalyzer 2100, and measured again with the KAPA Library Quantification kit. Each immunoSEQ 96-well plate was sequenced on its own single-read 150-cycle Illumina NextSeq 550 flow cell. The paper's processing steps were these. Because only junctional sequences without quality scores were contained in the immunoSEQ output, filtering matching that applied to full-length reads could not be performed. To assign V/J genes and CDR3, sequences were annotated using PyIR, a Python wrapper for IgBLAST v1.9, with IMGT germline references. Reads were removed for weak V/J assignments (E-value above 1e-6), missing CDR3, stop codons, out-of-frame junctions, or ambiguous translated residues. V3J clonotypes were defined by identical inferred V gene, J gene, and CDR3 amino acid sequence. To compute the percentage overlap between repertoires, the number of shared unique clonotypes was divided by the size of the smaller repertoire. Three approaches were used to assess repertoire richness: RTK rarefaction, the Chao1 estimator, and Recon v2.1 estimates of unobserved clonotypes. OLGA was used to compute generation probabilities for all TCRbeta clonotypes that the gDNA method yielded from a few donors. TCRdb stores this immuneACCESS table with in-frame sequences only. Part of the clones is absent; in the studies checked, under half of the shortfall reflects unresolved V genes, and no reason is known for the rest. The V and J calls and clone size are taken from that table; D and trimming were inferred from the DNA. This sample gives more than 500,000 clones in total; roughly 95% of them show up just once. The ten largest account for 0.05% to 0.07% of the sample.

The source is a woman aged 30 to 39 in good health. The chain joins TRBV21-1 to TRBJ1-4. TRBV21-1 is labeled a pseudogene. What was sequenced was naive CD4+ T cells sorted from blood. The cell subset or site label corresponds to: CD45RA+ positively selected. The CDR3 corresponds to CASSKAKTLRKNEKLFF. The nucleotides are TGTGCCAGCAGCAAAGCCAAAACGTTGCGTAAAAATGAAAAACTGTTTTTT.